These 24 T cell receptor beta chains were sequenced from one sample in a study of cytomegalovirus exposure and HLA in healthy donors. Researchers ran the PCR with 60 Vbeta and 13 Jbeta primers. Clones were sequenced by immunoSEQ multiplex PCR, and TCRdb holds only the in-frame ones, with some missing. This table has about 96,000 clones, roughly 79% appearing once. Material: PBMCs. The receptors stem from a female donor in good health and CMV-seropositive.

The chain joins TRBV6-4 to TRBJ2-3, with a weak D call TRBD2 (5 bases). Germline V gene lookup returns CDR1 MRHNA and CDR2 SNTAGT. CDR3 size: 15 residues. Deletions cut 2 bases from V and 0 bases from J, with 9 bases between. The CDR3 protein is CASSDEGGSTDTQYF. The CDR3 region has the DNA TGTGCCAGCAGTGACGAGGGCGGTAGCACAGATACGCAGTATTTT.

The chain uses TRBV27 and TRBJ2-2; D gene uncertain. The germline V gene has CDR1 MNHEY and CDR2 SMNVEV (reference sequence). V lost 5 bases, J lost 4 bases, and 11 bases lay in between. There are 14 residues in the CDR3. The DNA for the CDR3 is TGTGCCAGCAGTGCCCAGGTTATCACCGGGGAGCTGTTTTTT. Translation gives CASSAQVITGELFF.

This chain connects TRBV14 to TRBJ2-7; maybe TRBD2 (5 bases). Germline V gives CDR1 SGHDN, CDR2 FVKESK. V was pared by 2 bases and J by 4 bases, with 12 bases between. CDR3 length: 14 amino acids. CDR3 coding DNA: TGTGCCAGCAGCCAAACGGGCCGAGGGTACGAGCAGTACTTC. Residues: CASSQTGRGYEQYF.

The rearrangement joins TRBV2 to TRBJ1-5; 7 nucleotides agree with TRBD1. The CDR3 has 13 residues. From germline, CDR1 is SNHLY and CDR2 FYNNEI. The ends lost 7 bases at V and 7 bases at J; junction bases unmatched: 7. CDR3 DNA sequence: TGTGCCAGCACCGGGGACAGCAGCCAGCCCCAGCATTTT. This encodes CASTGDSSQPQHF.

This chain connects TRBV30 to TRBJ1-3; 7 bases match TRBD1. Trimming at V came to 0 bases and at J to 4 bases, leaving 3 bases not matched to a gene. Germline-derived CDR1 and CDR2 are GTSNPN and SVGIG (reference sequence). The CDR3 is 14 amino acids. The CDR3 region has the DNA TGTGCCTGGAGTGTGACAGGGCACGGAAACACCATATATTTT. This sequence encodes CAWSVTGHGNTIYF.

The chain's CDR3 is CATLTAPNYGYTF. CDR3 DNA sequence: TGTGCCACCCTGACAGCCCCTAACTATGGCTACACCTTC. V and J are TRBV28 and TRBJ1-2; perhaps TRBD1 as D (5 bases). V dropped 10 bases and J dropped 0 bases, with 12 bases sitting between them. The CDR3 runs 13 residues. CDR1 and CDR2 (germline): MDHEN, SYDVKM.

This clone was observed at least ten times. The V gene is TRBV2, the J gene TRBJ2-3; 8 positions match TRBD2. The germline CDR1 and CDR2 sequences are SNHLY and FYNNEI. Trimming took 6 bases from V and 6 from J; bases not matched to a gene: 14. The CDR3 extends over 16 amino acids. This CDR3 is CASSSPGGGMSDTQYF. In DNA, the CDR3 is TGTGCCAGCAGCTCCCCCGGGGGGGGGATGTCGGATACGCAGTATTTT.

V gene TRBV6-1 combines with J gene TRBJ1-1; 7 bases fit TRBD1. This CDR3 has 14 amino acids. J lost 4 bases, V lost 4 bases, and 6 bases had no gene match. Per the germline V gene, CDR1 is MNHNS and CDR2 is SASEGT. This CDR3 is CASSGWAGGTEAFF. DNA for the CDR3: TGTGCCAGCAGTGGATGGGCAGGGGGCACTGAAGCTTTCTTT.

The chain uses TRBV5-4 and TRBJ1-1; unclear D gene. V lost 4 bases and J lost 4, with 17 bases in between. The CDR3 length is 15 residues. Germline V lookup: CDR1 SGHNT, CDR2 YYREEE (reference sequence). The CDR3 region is CASSRPGEGITEAFF. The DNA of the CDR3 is TGTGCCAGCAGCCGGCCGGGAGAAGGGATCACTGAAGCTTTCTTT. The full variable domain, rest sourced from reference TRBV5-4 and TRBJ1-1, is ETGVTQSPTHLIKTRGQQVTLRCSSQSGHNTVSWYQQALGQGPQFIFQYYREEENGRGNFPPRFSGLQFPNYSSELNVNALELDDSALYLCASSRPGEGITEAFFGQGTRLTVV.

The CDR3 nucleotides read TGTGCCAGCTCACCGGTCACTCAGAACACTGAAGCTTTCTTT. It encodes CASSPVTQNTEAFF. The gene calls are TRBV18 and TRBJ1-1; D is unresolved. The CDR3 has 14 residues. Germline CDR1 and CDR2: KGHSH and LQKENI. V was clipped by 3 bases and J by 1 base, with 9 bases between them.

CDR3 DNA sequence: TGCGCCAGCAGCCGACAGCTCCAAGAGACCCAGTACTTC. Translating gives CASSRQLQETQYF. The chain has TRBV4-1 and TRBJ2-5; perhaps TRBD1 as D (5 bases). Trimming stripped 4 bases from V and 1 base from J, with 7 bases between. Germline CDR1 and CDR2: MGHRA and YSYEKL. The CDR3 covers 13 residues.

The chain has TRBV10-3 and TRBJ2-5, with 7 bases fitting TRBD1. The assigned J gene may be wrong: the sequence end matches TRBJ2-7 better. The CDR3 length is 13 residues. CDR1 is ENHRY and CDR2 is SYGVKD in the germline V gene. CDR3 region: CAIRGTDAYEQYF. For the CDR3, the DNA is TGTGCCATCAGGGGGACAGACGCCTACGAGCAGTACTTC.

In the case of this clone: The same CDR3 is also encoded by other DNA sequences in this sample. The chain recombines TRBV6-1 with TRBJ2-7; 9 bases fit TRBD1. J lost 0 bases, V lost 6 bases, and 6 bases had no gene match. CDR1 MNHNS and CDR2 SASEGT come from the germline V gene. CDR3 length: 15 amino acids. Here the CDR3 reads CASSEPGQGSYEQYF. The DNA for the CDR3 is TGTGCCAGCAGCGAACCGGGACAGGGCTCCTACGAGCAGTACTTC.

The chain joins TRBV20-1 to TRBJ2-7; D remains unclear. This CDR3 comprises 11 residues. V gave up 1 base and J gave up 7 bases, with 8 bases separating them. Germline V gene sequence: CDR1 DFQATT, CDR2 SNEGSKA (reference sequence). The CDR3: CSARGLVEQYF. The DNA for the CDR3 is TGCAGTGCTAGAGGTTTAGTAGAGCAGTACTTC.

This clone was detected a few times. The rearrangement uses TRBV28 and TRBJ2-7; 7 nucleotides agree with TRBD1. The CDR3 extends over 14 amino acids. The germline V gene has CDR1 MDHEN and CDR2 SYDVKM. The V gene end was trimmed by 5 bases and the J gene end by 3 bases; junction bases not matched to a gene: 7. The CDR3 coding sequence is TGTGCCAGCAGTCGACAGGGAACAGACTACGAGCAGTACTTC. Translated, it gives CASSRQGTDYEQYF.

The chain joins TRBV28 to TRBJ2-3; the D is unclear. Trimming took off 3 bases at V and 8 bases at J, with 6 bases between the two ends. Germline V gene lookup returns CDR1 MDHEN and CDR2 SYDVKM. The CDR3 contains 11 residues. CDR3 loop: CASSFERTQYF. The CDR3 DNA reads TGTGCCAGCAGTTTCGAGCGTACGCAGTATTTT.

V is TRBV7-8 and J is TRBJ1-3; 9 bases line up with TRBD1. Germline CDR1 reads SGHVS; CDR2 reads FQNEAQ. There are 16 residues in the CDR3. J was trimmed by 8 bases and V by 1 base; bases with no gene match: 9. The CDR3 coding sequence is TGTGCCAGCAGCTTAGTGGGGACAGGGTTAGGATACACCATATATTTT. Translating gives CASSLVGTGLGYTIYF.

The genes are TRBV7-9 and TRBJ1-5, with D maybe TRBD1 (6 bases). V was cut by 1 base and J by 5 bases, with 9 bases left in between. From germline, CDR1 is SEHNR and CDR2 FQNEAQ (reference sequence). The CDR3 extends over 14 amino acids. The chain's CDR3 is CASSLDAGDQPQHF. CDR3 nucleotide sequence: TGTGCCAGCAGCTTAGACGCAGGGGATCAGCCCCAGCATTTT.

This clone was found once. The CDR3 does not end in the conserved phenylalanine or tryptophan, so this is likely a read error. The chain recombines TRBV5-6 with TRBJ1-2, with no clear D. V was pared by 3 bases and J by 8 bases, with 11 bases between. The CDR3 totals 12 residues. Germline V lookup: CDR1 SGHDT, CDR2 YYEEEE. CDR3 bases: TGTGCCAGCAGCTCCTCGCGGAAAGGCTACACCGTC. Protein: CASSSSRKGYTV.

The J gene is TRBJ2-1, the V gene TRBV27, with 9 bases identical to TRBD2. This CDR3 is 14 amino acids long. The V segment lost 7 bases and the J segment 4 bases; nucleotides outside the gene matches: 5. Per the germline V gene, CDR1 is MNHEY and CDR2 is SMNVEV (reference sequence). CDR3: CASMVLAGYNEQFF. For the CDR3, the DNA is TGTGCCAGCATGGTTCTAGCGGGATACAATGAGCAGTTCTTC.

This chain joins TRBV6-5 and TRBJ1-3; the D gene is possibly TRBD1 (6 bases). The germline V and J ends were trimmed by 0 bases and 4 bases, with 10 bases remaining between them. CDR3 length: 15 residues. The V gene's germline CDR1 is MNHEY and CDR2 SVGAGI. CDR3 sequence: CASSYSRGGGNTIYF. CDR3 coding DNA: TGTGCCAGCAGTTACTCTAGGGGGGGCGGAAACACCATATATTTT.

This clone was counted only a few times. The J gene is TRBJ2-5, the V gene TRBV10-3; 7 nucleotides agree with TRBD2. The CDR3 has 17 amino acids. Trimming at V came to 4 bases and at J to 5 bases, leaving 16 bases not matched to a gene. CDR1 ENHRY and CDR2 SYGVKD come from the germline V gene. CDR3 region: CAISVSRASGKGETQYF. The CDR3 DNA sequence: TGTGCCATCAGTGTATCGAGGGCTAGCGGTAAGGGGGAGACCCAGTACTTC.

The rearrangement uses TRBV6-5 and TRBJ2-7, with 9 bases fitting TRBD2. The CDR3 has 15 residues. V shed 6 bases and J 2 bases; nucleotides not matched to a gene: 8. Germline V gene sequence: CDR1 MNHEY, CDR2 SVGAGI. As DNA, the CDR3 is TGTGCCAGCAGCCCTTCCGGCGGGGGGGCCTACGAGCAGTACTTC. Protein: CASSPSGGGAYEQYF.

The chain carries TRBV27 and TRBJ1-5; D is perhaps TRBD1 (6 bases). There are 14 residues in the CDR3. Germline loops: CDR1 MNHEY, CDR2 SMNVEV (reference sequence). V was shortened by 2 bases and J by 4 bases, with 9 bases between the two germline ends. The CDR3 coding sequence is TGTGCCAGCAGTTTACAGGGGTATAATCAGCCCCAGCATTTT. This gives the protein CASSLQGYNQPQHF.